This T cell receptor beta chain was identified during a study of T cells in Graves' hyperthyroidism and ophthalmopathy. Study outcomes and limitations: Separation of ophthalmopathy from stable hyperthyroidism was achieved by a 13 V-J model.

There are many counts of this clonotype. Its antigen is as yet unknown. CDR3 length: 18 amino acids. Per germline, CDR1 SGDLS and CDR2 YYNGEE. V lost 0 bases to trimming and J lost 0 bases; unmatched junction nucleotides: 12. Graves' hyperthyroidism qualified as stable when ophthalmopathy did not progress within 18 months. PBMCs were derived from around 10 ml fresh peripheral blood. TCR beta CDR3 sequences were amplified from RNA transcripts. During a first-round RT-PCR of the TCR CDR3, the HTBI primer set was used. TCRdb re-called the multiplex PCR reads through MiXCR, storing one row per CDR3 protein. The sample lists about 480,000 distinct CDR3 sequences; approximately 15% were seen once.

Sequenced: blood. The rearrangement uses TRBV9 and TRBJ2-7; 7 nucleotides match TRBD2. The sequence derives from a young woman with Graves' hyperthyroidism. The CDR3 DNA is TGTGCCAGCAGCGTAGGTTTAGGGTTGGCTAGCGGCTCCTACGAGCAGTACTTC. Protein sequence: CASSVGLGLASGSYEQYF.